The 10 T cell receptor beta chains listed next were all sequenced from one sample in a study of PD-1 blockade in classical Hodgkin lymphoma. Time point described: cycle 4 day 1 (C4D1), after more than 5 weeks of nivolumab. Every patient relapsed after autologous stem cell transplantation, and brentuximab vedotin exposure varied. Generated by immunoSEQ multiplex PCR, the TCRdb table keeps only in-frame clones and is missing some. The table shows around 20,000 clones, with roughly 80% occurring only once. The specimen comprised peripheral blood mononuclear cells (PBMCs), sampled before the fourth cycle of nivolumab. Source of these receptors: a human donor with classical Hodgkin lymphoma.

This clone appeared once. The chain is built from TRBV28 and TRBJ1-4; a possible D gene is TRBD1 (5 bases). V shed 8 bases and J shed 5 bases, with 18 bases lying between them. The germline gives CDR1 MDHEN, CDR2 SYDVKM. This CDR3 spans 15 amino acids. The CDR3 bases are TGTGCCAGCTCCGCAGGTGGGACTGAGAATGAAAAACTGTTTTTT. Translated, it gives CASSAGGTENEKLFF.

This sequence joins TRBV11-2 and TRBJ2-2; 8 positions match TRBD1. The germline gives CDR1 SGHAT, CDR2 FQNNGV. The CDR3 runs 16 residues. J lost 3 bases, V lost 3 bases, and 6 bases had no gene match. The CDR3 region has the DNA TGTGCCAGCAGCTTCTGGACAGGGACGGACACCGGGGAGCTGTTTTTT. This gives the protein CASSFWTGTDTGELFF.

This clone turned up a few times. This chain joins TRBV10-1 and TRBJ1-4; 9 positions match TRBD1. CDR1 is WNHNN, CDR2 SYGVQD, per germline (reference sequence). V lost 3 bases and J lost 8; bases outside the gene matches: 7. The CDR3 covers 15 residues. The CDR3 DNA reads as TGCGCCAGCAGTGAAACGGGACAGGGCAAGGAAAAACTGTTTTTT. Its translation: CASSETGQGKEKLFF.

The chain recombines TRBV29-1 with TRBJ2-1; 8 nucleotides align to TRBD1. V was pared by 6 bases and J by 7 bases, with 14 bases of the junction left unmatched. The CDR3 runs 15 residues. Germline-derived CDR1 and CDR2 are SQVTM and ANQGSEA. The CDR3 loop reads CSVPAAGGMGNEQFF. The CDR3 DNA sequence: TGCAGCGTACCGGCGGCAGGGGGCATGGGAAATGAGCAGTTCTTC.

This clone was seen more than once but under ten times. V gene TRBV9 combines with J gene TRBJ2-7; D possibly corresponds to TRBD2 (5 bases). CDR3 size: 14 residues. Germline CDR1 is SGDLS and CDR2 is YYNGEE. Trimming left V 4 bases short and J 3 bases short, with 14 bases between. The CDR3 nucleotides read TGTGCCAGCAGCCCGCGGGCCAACAACTACGAGCAGTACTTC. As protein: CASSPRANNYEQYF.

The genes are TRBV27 and TRBJ2-1, with a weak D call TRBD2 (7 bases). Germline V gene sequence: CDR1 MNHEY, CDR2 SMNVEV (reference sequence). V was pared by 3 bases and J by 1 base, with 25 bases between. CDR3 length equals 20 residues. The CDR3 sequence: CASSFPSRAGEGVSYNEQFF. The CDR3 nucleotides read TGTGCCAGCAGTTTTCCATCGAGGGCGGGAGAGGGGGTTTCCTACAATGAGCAGTTCTTC.

In this sample, this clone turned up a few times. The chain joins TRBV28 to TRBJ2-2; D gene uncertain. Germline assignment: CDR1 MDHEN and CDR2 SYDVKM. This CDR3 contains 13 residues. Trimming removed 2 bases from V and 2 bases from J, with 3 bases in between. The CDR3 bases are TGTGCCAGCAGTTTAAGTAACACCGGGGAGCTGTTTTTT. Its translation: CASSLSNTGELFF.

The rearrangement joins TRBV19 to TRBJ2-1; 9 nucleotides line up with TRBD1. Germline CDR1 and CDR2: LNHDA and SQIVND (reference sequence). After removal of 9 bases from V and 5 bases from J, the junction contained 17 bases not matched to a gene. The CDR3 totals 17 residues. The CDR3 bases are TGTGCCAGCAACAAGCTGACAGGGGGGCCGCGGAACAATGAGCAGTTCTTC. This translates into CASNKLTGGPRNNEQFF.

V and J are TRBV13 and TRBJ1-1, with D unresolved. Trimming left V 8 bases short and J 7 bases short, with 20 bases between. Germline V gene data show CDR1 as PRHDT and CDR2 as FYEKMQ (reference sequence). CDR3 size: 14 residues. Written as DNA, the CDR3 is TGTGCCAGCCAACCTCGGCAAGCCTCGAGTGAAGCTTTCTTT. Translated: CASQPRQASSEAFF.

V usage is TRBV6-4 and J usage is TRBJ1-2; no clear D. The CDR3 sequence is 13 residues long. Trimming pared 10 bases from V and 8 bases from J, leaving 20 bases between. Germline lookup yields CDR1 MRHNA and CDR2 SNTAGT. The CDR3 spells CATSTSGVEGYTF. CDR3 in DNA: TGTGCCACCTCGACATCTGGGGTAGAGGGCTACACCTTC.